This T cell receptor (beta chain) comes out of a study of patients and donors after allogeneic stem cell transplantation. This clonotype was detected many times. One entry per CDR3 protein results from TCRdb running MiXCR on the RT-PCR reads. The table lists 920,000 or so distinct CDR3 sequences, 18% of them singletons. Sequenced material: blood, either unsorted or a sorted T cell fraction (not recorded which). This TCR was sampled from a human donor who was either an allogeneic HSCT recipient or a stem cell or donor lymphocyte infusion donor (not recorded which). It is not recorded whose cells these are; they may come from a transplant donor.

CDR3 sequence (DNA): TGCAGCGCCACTGGAGGGGCCAACACTGAAGCTTTCTTT. Its protein is CSATGGANTEAFF. The chain links TRBV29-1 to TRBJ1-1; D might be TRBD1 (5 bases). Trimming shortened V by 7 bases and J by 2 bases, and 14 bases separated the two germline ends. This CDR3 has 13 amino acids. Germline CDR1 SQVTM, CDR2 ANQGSEA.